These T cell receptor beta chains were read from a single sample in a study of blood T cell repertoires in COVID-19. Generated by immunoSEQ multiplex PCR, the TCRdb table keeps only in-frame clones and is missing some. The profile shows just under 90,000 clones, around 88% of them singletons. The sequenced material came from peripheral blood. The receptors here all came from a man aged 60 to 75 with acute or convalescent COVID-19. Each CDR3 is given with its conserved first and last residue. The order of the fields is D gene, J gene, V gene, clone size, CDR3 protein, CDR3 DNA. A D gene is named only where the DNA matches it firmly. Clone size is shown for a subset of rows, as once, few, many or a class of expanded clone.

>-|TRBJ2-5|TRBV27|-
CASSLSSNRGEETQYF
TGTGCCAGCAGTTTATCGAGTAACCGCGGTGAGGAGACCCAGTACTTC
>-|TRBJ1-5|TRBV3-1/TRBV3-2|-
CASSPSGGHQPQHF
TGTGCCAGCAGCCCCAGTGGGGGCCATCAGCCCCAGCATTTT
>TRBD1|TRBJ1-1|TRBV29-1|-
CSAITGQGSTEAFF
TGCAGCGCCATAACGGGACAGGGTTCCACTGAAGCTTTCTTT
>-|TRBJ2-7|TRBV20-1|-
CSAHPYEQYF
TGCAGTGCCCATCCCTACGAGCAGTACTTC
>TRBD1|TRBJ1-4|TRBV6-5|few
CASSLDRGEKLFF
TGTGCCAGCAGCCTAGACAGGGGTGAAAAACTGTTTTTT
>-|TRBJ1-4|TRBV6-1|-
CASTYRGGNEKLFF
TGTGCCAGCACCTACCGGGGGGGCAATGAAAAACTGTTTTTT
>TRBD2|TRBJ2-3|TRBV7-3|-
CASSFGTSGRTDTQYF
TGTGCCAGCAGCTTCGGGACTAGCGGGAGAACAGATACGCAGTATTTT
>TRBD1|TRBJ2-7|TRBV19|-
CASSTWDSSYEQYF
TGTGCCAGTAGTACGTGGGACAGCTCCTACGAGCAGTACTTC
>-|TRBJ1-1|TRBV4-1|-
CASSQDNVRSEAFF
TGCGCCAGCAGCCAAGATAACGTACGGTCTGAAGCTTTCTTT
>-|TRBJ1-1|TRBV5-6|-
CASSYGGEAFF
TGTGCCAGCAGCTACGGGGGTGAAGCTTTCTTT
>-|TRBJ2-7|TRBV2|-
CASSPTRDGQYF
TGTGCCAGCAGTCCCACTAGGGATGGGCAGTACTTC
>TRBD2|TRBJ2-3|TRBV10-2|-
CASRTSAESTDTQYF
TGCGCCAGCAGGACTAGCGCGGAGAGCACAGATACGCAGTATTTT
>-|TRBJ2-7|TRBV11-2|few
CASSLVPRASYEQYF
TGTGCCAGCAGCTTAGTCCCTCGCGCTTCCTACGAGCAGTACTTC
>-|TRBJ2-3|TRBV13|-
CASSPTGVGHTQYF
TGTGCCAGCAGCCCGACGGGAGTGGGACATACGCAGTATTTT
>TRBD2|TRBJ2-7|TRBV9|-
CASSALAGGVYEQYF
TGTGCCAGCAGCGCGCTAGCGGGGGGTGTATACGAGCAGTACTTC
>-|TRBJ2-5|TRBV5-1|-
CASSRLPAQETQYF
TGCGCCAGCAGCCGTCTACCCGCCCAAGAGACCCAGTACTTC
>-|TRBJ1-2|TRBV18|-
CASSPSGIDYGYTF
TGTGCCAGCTCACCCTCAGGGATCGACTATGGCTACACCTTC
>-|TRBJ2-2|TRBV2|-
CASSVNSAGTGELFF
TGTGCCAGCAGTGTGAACAGTGCGGGCACCGGGGAGCTGTTTTTT
>TRBD1|TRBJ1-3|TRBV7-8|once
CASSFLGQGANSGNTIYF
TGTGCCAGCAGCTTTTTGGGACAGGGGGCGAACTCTGGAAACACCATATATTTT
>TRBD2|TRBJ2-2|TRBV3-1/TRBV3-2|-
CASSQDSLAGSSAGELFF
TGTGCCAGCAGCCAAGATTCCCTAGCGGGATCCTCGGCCGGGGAGCTGTTTTTT
>-|TRBJ2-6|TRBV4-2|-
CASSQAGLSGANVLTF
TGTGCCAGCAGCCAAGCGGGTTTATCTGGGGCCAACGTCCTGACTTTC
>-|TRBJ2-2|TRBV19|-
CASRSRTENTGELFF
TGTGCCAGTAGATCGAGGACAGAGAACACCGGGGAGCTGTTTTTT
>-|TRBJ2-5|TRBV3-1/TRBV3-2|few
CAALGGAETQYF
TGTGCCGCCCTGGGGGGGGCAGAGACCCAGTACTTC
>TRBD1|TRBJ2-7|TRBV4-1|-
CASSQDRGYEQYF
TGCGCCAGCAGCCAAGACAGGGGGTACGAGCAGTACTTC
>-|TRBJ1-2|TRBV12-3/TRBV12-4|-
CASSPGQYGYTF
TGTGCCAGCAGTCCCGGACAGTATGGCTACACCTTC
>TRBD2|TRBJ2-2|TRBV29-1|-
CSVRAAGGPFGELFF
TGCAGCGTTAGAGCTGCGGGAGGGCCATTCGGGGAGCTGTTTTTT
>-|TRBJ2-1|TRBV10-3|-
CATSSGPNNEQFF
TGTGCCACCTCCAGCGGGCCAAACAATGAGCAGTTCTTC
>-|TRBJ2-1|TRBV27|-
CASSLEGPRWDEQFF
TGTGCCAGCAGTTTGGAGGGTCCTCGATGGGATGAGCAGTTCTTC
>-|TRBJ2-5|TRBV25-1|once
CASSEWRGQGETQYF
TGTGCCAGCAGTGAATGGAGGGGGCAGGGAGAGACCCAGTACTTC
>-|TRBJ2-3|TRBV5-1|-
CASSLERTSTDTQYF
TGCGCCAGCAGCTTAGAGCGAACCAGCACAGATACGCAGTATTTT
>TRBD1|TRBJ2-5|TRBV5-4|-
CASSLLQGAGKTQYF
TGTGCCAGCAGCTTGCTGCAGGGGGCGGGAAAGACCCAGTACTTC
>-|TRBJ2-1|TRBV9|-
CASSVVQTVNEQFF
TGTGCCAGCAGCGTAGTACAGACAGTAAATGAGCAGTTCTTC
>TRBD2|TRBJ2-7|TRBV7-3|-
CASSLYGLAGGSSYEQYF
TGTGCCAGCAGCTTATATGGGCTAGCGGGAGGAAGCTCCTACGAGCAGTACTTC
>TRBD1|TRBJ1-1|TRBV3-1/TRBV3-2|-
CASSQEIGTVNTEAFF
TGTGCCAGCAGCCAAGAAATAGGGACAGTGAACACTGAAGCTTTCTTT
>TRBD1|TRBJ2-7|TRBV27|-
CASSASGGYEQYF
TGTGCCAGCAGTGCGTCAGGGGGCTACGAGCAGTACTTC
>-|TRBJ2-1|TRBV5-4|-
CASSLTSGVRNNEQFF
TGTGCCAGCAGCTTAACTTCAGGGGTAAGGAACAATGAGCAGTTCTTC
>-|TRBJ1-4|TRBV30|-
CAWRRGLTNEKLFF
TGTGCCTGGAGGAGAGGGTTAACTAATGAAAAACTGTTTTTT
>-|TRBJ1-5|TRBV7-9|-
CASSLDSRNQPQHF
TGTGCCAGCAGCCTCGACAGCCGCAATCAGCCCCAGCATTTT
>TRBD2|TRBJ2-1|TRBV3-1/TRBV3-2|-
CASSQAAGGHEQFF
TGTGCCAGCAGCCAAGCTGCGGGAGGTCATGAGCAGTTCTTC
>-|TRBJ1-3|TRBV5-1|-
CASSADGDSGNTIYF
TGCGCCAGCAGCGCGGACGGGGACTCTGGAAACACCATATATTTT
>TRBD1|TRBJ1-3|TRBV9|-
CASSADRGPGNTIYF
TGTGCCAGCAGCGCGGACAGGGGGCCTGGAAACACCATATATTTT
>TRBD1|TRBJ2-5|TRBV5-1|-
CASSLESGGEETQYF
TGCGCCAGCAGCTTGGAGTCAGGGGGCGAGGAGACCCAGTACTTC
>-|TRBJ2-7|TRBV4-1|-
CASSQGSAATYEQYF
TGCGCCAGCAGCCAAGGGAGTGCGGCAACCTACGAGCAGTACTTC
>TRBD2|TRBJ2-1|TRBV28|-
CASSMRTSGGFLEQFF
TGTGCCAGCAGTATGCGGACTAGCGGGGGGTTTTTAGAGCAGTTCTTC
>-|TRBJ2-6|TRBV5-1|-
CASSLIALGGANVLTF
TGCGCCAGCAGCTTGATCGCCCTCGGGGGGGCCAACGTCCTGACTTTC
>TRBD1|TRBJ2-5|TRBV6-4|-
CASPSDRAGRETQYF
TGTGCCAGTCCGTCGGACAGGGCCGGGCGGGAGACCCAGTACTTC
>TRBD1|TRBJ2-7|TRBV11-2|-
CASSLEGQPWYEQYF
TGTGCCAGCAGCTTAGAGGGACAGCCGTGGTACGAGCAGTACTTC
>TRBD1|TRBJ1-2|TRBV5-4|-
CASSQQGQDYGYTF
TGTGCCAGCAGTCAACAGGGACAGGACTATGGCTACACCTTC
>TRBD1|TRBJ1-2|TRBV28|-
CASTLATGGYGYTF
TGTGCCAGCACCCTCGCGACAGGGGGCTATGGCTACACCTTC
>-|TRBJ2-3|TRBV21-1|-
CASSTSGGSDTQYF
TGTGCCAGCAGCACGAGCGGGGGCTCAGATACGCAGTATTTT
>-|TRBJ2-7|TRBV19|-
CASSTQGLGEQYF
TGTGCCAGTAGTACACAGGGATTGGGCGAGCAGTACTTC
>-|TRBJ2-1|TRBV6-1|-
CASSEWRGSSYNEQFF
TGTGCCAGCAGTGAATGGCGGGGCAGCTCCTACAATGAGCAGTTCTTC
>-|TRBJ1-6|TRBV19|-
CASSKGSPLHF
TGTGCCAGCTCAAAGGGGTCACCCCTCCACTTT
>-|TRBJ1-2|TRBV3-1/TRBV3-2|-
CASSQDFPEQTYGHTF
TGTGCCAGCAGCCAAGATTTCCCCGAACAGACCTATGGCCACACCTTC